This T cell receptor beta chain was sequenced for a study of beta chain features in type 1 diabetes (dated by TCRdb to between 2017 and 2018). Study-wide context: Mean age, gender distribution, total cell number and subset yield were not different between patients and healthy donors. A total of approximately 100 million sorted cells were examined across all samples, and the number of cells per subset was strongly correlated with RNA yield. In the study, recently diagnosed type 1 diabetes patients and matched healthy donors were compared on the TCRB repertoires of their sorted circulating CD4+ T cell subsets. Regulatory and stem cell-like memory subsets were obtained from only 8 patients and roughly 8 healthy donors, while naive and central memory subsets were obtained from all 28 donors. What the work shows at the level of the full study, not this receptor alone: Shorter templates might have been favored by PCR, but patient and control samples were amplified and corrected together, so both groups would have been affected equally by any skew. Fewer insertions and more nucleotide deletions at VDJ recombination sites were observed in patients with type 1 diabetes, implying thymic rearrangement abnormalities. Because cDNA rather than genomic DNA was sequenced, highly expressing activated cells could have been over-represented, although no difference in activation and CD3 levels was found between groups. Naive, central memory and regulatory TCRB repertoires appeared to be more alike among patients than among healthy donors. Because the HLA sub-analyses included only small numbers of individuals, any influence of HLA type on TCRB rearrangement was left unresolved. A moderate but significant shortening of TCRB CDR3 length was observed in type 1 diabetes patients in all four CD4+ subsets.

Each donor gave one peripheral blood draw, around 0.12 L on average, collected into heparinised tubes. Naive, central memory, regulatory and stem cell-like memory CD4+ T cells were sorted on a BD FACSAria II using a panel including CD45RO, CCR7, CD25, CD127, CD95 and CD27. A purity above 95% was achieved for all sorted populations. Right away, PBMCs were isolated by Lymphoprep density gradient centrifugation and were stained directly, with no culture step. So that batch effects would be minimized, each experiment stained and sorted samples in pairs, pairing one healthy donor with one patient. This clone was recorded a few times. What this receptor recognizes is not known. Base qualities are not at hand, and no much larger clone is one base apart. The germline V gene gives CDR1 as KGHSH and CDR2 as LQKENI. CDR3 length: 12 amino acids, cysteine to phenylalanine. Only the CDR3 region is kept as DNA, spanning 36 bases read in frame from base 1. Between the V and J ends, shortened by 5 bases and 5 bases respectively, the junction contains 9 bases.

The High Capacity cDNA Reverse Transcription Kit was used to reverse transcribe all of the isolated RNA, meaning that expressed TCRB transcripts were what got sequenced. Naive, central memory and regulatory T cell samples underwent deep immunoSEQ sequencing, averaging about 3.5 million total reads per sample. After sorted cells were lysed in RLT buffer, RNA was extracted with DNase-treated RNeasy Micro or Mini kits, with the choice depending on cell number. Each cell subset was processed separately to prevent cross-contamination, with patient and healthy donor samples processed together. The immunoSEQ multiplex PCR was used to amplify TCRB sequences from cDNA, generating 87-bp fragments that spanned the CDR3 region. Sequencing of the amplicons was performed on the Illumina HiSeq platform. Processing in the source paper ran as follows. Synthetic template baselines were used to correct PCR bias computationally, reads within Hamming distance 2 were collapsed, and singletons that could not be merged were discarded. By aligning reads against IMGT, V, D and J genes, CDR3 length, and insertions or deletions at six rearrangement sites were assigned. Within each subset, clonotype counts were normalized to sorted cell number, and only after that were true diversity and Gini coefficients computed with the tcR R package. Repertoire sharing was quantified using the overlap coefficient calculated on TCRB nucleotide sequences. Out-of-frame TCRB sequences from naive cells were analyzed to stand in for the pre-selection repertoire. Held by TCRdb, this immuneACCESS table contains in-frame sequences only and omits some clones. Under half of the omission traces to an unresolved V gene where checked; the cause of the rest is unknown. V, J and clone size are those of that table, while D and trimming were read from the DNA. The sample yields 500,000 to 800,000 clones; under 15% were counted once. The ten largest clonotypes hold roughly 0.12% of the sample.

This chain is built from TRBV18 and TRBJ1-1; no confident D gene assignment can be made. The receptor's source is a man aged 25 to 40 with type 1 diabetes. Material: naive CD4+ T cells from blood. What this sample's cell subset or site label stands for: true naive CD4+ T cells. This receptor carries the CDR3 CASSTTDTEAFF. The DNA is TGTGCCAGCTCAACTACAGATACTGAAGCTTTCTTT.